The rows below give T cell receptor beta chains drawn from one sample of a study of T cell responses to AZD1222 COVID-19 vaccine. This table comes from immunoSEQ multiplex PCR, and its TCRdb copy is limited to in-frame clones, with some not included. The sample has around 150,000 clones; around 90% are singletons. This specimen was peripheral blood, taken on day 0 of MenACWY control vaccination. The receptors here all came from an adult in good health. Both conserved end residues are part of each CDR3. Each record gives: J gene, clone size, D gene, V gene, CDR3 protein, CDR3 DNA. A D gene is named only where the DNA matches it firmly. Not all rows give a size; the values are once, few, many and, for expanded clones, a class.

TRBJ2-1	.	.	TRBV7-8	CASSLGFSAQTNEQFF	TGTGCCAGCAGCTTAGGGTTCAGCGCCCAAACCAATGAGCAGTTCTTC
TRBJ1-5	once	TRBD1	TRBV5-3	CARSQRPSGQMNQPQHF	TGTGCCAGAAGCCAAAGACCTTCGGGACAGATGAATCAGCCCCAGCATTTT
TRBJ2-1	.	.	TRBV10-3	CAITEPPGLSWFF	TGTGCCATCACCGAGCCCCCGGGACTGTCCTGGTTCTTC
TRBJ2-3	.	TRBD2	TRBV4-1	CASSNTGTSGTDTQYF	TGCGCCAGCAGCAATACCGGGACTAGCGGCACAGATACGCAGTATTTT
TRBJ1-2	once	.	TRBV6-5	CASSQKIGQNYGYTF	TGTGCCAGCAGCCAGAAGATAGGGCAGAACTATGGCTACACCTTC
TRBJ1-1	.	TRBD1	TRBV19	CASTRDREALSGSAFF	TGTGCCAGTACCCGTGACAGGGAAGCCCTCAGCGGTTCAGCTTTCTTT
TRBJ1-2	.	.	TRBV19	CASTSQVEPYGYTF	TGTGCCAGTACTTCTCAGGTAGAGCCCTATGGCTACACCTTC
TRBJ2-5	.	.	TRBV6-5	CASSLFQETQYF	TGTGCCAGCAGCCTCTTCCAAGAGACCCAGTACTTC
TRBJ2-7	.	TRBD1	TRBV18	CASSRDRYYEQYF	TGTGCCAGCTCACGGGACAGGTACTACGAGCAGTACTTC
TRBJ1-1	.	.	TRBV24-1	CATRGRGNTEAFF	TGTGCCACCAGGGGGAGAGGGAACACTGAAGCTTTCTTT
TRBJ2-7	.	.	TRBV12-3/TRBV12-4	CASRQGSGEQYF	TGTGCCAGCAGACAGGGTAGTGGAGAGCAGTACTTC
TRBJ2-1	.	TRBD2	TRBV19	CASTGTSGRRSYNEQFF	TGTGCCAGTACGGGGACTAGCGGGAGGAGGTCCTACAATGAGCAGTTCTTC
TRBJ2-5	once	.	TRBV4-2	CASSPSSGGGREETQYF	TGTGCCAGCAGCCCTTCTTCCGGGGGAGGCCGTGAAGAGACCCAGTACTTC
TRBJ2-1	.	.	TRBV7-2	CASSLEVRSYNEQFF	TGTGCCAGCAGCTTAGAGGTCCGCTCCTACAATGAGCAGTTCTTC
TRBJ1-6	.	.	TRBV4-1	CASSQEDSKNSPLHF	TGCGCCAGCAGCCAAGAGGACAGCAAGAATTCACCCCTCCACTTT
TRBJ1-1	.	.	TRBV4-2	CASSTGKTNTEAFF	TGTGCCAGCAGCACAGGAAAAACGAACACTGAAGCTTTCTTT
TRBJ1-3	once	.	TRBV9	CASRGGSSTSSGNTIYF	TGTGCCAGCCGCGGGGGATCCTCTACCTCCTCTGGAAACACCATATATTTT
TRBJ1-3	.	TRBD1	TRBV12-3/TRBV12-4	CASRETGVGTIYF	TGTGCCAGCAGGGAGACAGGGGTAGGCACCATATATTTT
TRBJ1-3	.	.	TRBV19	CASSIRGPGNTIYF	TGTGCCAGTAGTATCCGGGGTCCTGGAAACACCATATATTTT
TRBJ2-1	.	.	TRBV6-5	CASSYSGNEQFF	TGTGCCAGCAGTTACTCGGGAAATGAGCAGTTCTTC
TRBJ1-1	.	.	TRBV9	CASSVGRKNTEAFF	TGTGCCAGCAGCGTAGGGCGGAAGAACACTGAAGCTTTCTTT
TRBJ1-2	.	TRBD1	TRBV30	CAWSLKTGVDYGYTF	TGTGCCTGGAGTCTTAAAACAGGGGTCGACTATGGCTACACCTTC
TRBJ1-5	.	.	TRBV7-8	CASARTGGQPQHF	TGTGCCAGCGCCCGGACGGGAGGGCAGCCCCAGCATTTT
TRBJ1-2	.	TRBD1	TRBV11-2	CASSSRGQGKIYGYTF	TGTGCCAGCAGCTCCCGCGGACAGGGAAAAATCTATGGCTACACCTTC
TRBJ1-6	.	TRBD1	TRBV11-2	CASSLRPAGQGNSPLHF	TGTGCCAGCAGCTTACGACCCGCGGGACAGGGAAATTCACCCCTCCACTTT
TRBJ1-1	.	.	TRBV2	CASSGGGTNTEAFF	TGTGCCAGCAGTGGGGGTGGGACGAACACTGAAGCTTTCTTT
TRBJ2-5	.	TRBD2	TRBV4-1	CASSQGGSVAGAVETQYF	TGCGCCAGCAGCCAAGGGGGCTCAGTAGCGGGAGCGGTGGAGACCCAGTACTTC
TRBJ1-5	.	.	TRBV6-5	CASSSGIGQPQHF	TGTGCCAGCAGCTCAGGGATAGGCCAGCCCCAGCATTTT
TRBJ1-5	.	.	TRBV19	CASRGLNQPQHF	TGTGCCAGTAGGGGGCTGAATCAGCCCCAGCATTTT
TRBJ1-2	.	.	TRBV19	CASSMGQGGVDGYTF	TGTGCCAGTAGTATGGGCCAGGGCGGGGTGGATGGCTACACCTTC
TRBJ2-5	.	.	TRBV11-3	CASSLRGGVETQYF	TGTGCCAGCAGCTTAAGAGGAGGCGTGGAGACCCAGTACTTC
TRBJ1-6	once	TRBD1	TRBV30	CAWKSQGTGNSPLHF	TGTGCCTGGAAGTCTCAGGGGACAGGGAATTCACCCCTCCACTTT
TRBJ1-3	.	.	TRBV7-2	CASSLYKSSGNTIYF	TGTGCCAGCAGCTTATACAAGAGCTCTGGAAACACCATATATTTT
TRBJ1-6	.	.	TRBV15	CATSRLGERLHF	TGTGCCACCAGCAGGCTGGGGGAGAGGCTCCACTTT
TRBJ1-2	.	.	TRBV5-8	CASSLGWRGTTWGDGYTF	TGTGCCAGCAGCTTGGGATGGCGGGGGACCACTTGGGGGGATGGCTACACCTTC
TRBJ2-7	.	.	TRBV6-5	CASSYSYPRDSYEQYF	TGTGCCAGCAGTTACTCGTACCCCAGGGACTCCTACGAGCAGTACTTC
TRBJ2-1	.	.	TRBV28	CASSPHLRAGPYNEQFF	TGTGCCAGCAGTCCCCACCTTCGAGCGGGCCCCTACAATGAGCAGTTCTTC
TRBJ1-2	once	TRBD1	TRBV27	CASSSGQAAYGYTF	TGTGCCAGCAGTTCGGGACAGGCGGCCTATGGCTACACCTTC
TRBJ1-5	.	.	TRBV2	CASSASRGAGQPQHF	TGTGCCAGCAGTGCTTCGCGGGGGGCGGGCCAGCCCCAGCATTTT
TRBJ2-5	.	TRBD1	TRBV5-8	CASSTRTGGQETQYF	TGTGCCAGCAGCACCCGGACAGGGGGCCAAGAGACCCAGTACTTC
TRBJ2-1	.	TRBD1	TRBV10-3	CAISPGTGHNEQFF	TGTGCCATCAGTCCAGGGACAGGACACAATGAGCAGTTCTTC
TRBJ2-1	.	.	TRBV19	CASSISGHNEQFF	TGTGCCAGTAGTATATCTGGGCACAATGAGCAGTTCTTC
TRBJ2-3	.	TRBD2	TRBV4-1	CASSQMGGTDTQYF	TGCGCCAGCAGCCAAATGGGGGGGACAGATACGCAGTATTTT
TRBJ2-7	.	.	TRBV12-3/TRBV12-4	CASGLIQGYEQYF	TGTGCCAGCGGTCTTATACAGGGATACGAGCAGTACTTC
TRBJ2-7	.	.	TRBV7-5	CVRSKTYEQYF	TGTGTCAGAAGCAAAACCTACGAGCAGTACTTC
TRBJ2-7	.	.	TRBV4-1	CASSQERQLFYEQYF	TGCGCCAGCAGCCAAGAGAGACAGTTATTCTACGAGCAGTACTTC